This TCR beta chain was sequenced during a study of T-cell reconstitution after alpha-beta-depleted transplantation in children. The CDR3 extends over 11 amino acids. V lost 7 bases to trimming and J lost 5 bases, with 6 bases between them. CDR1 and CDR2 from the germline V gene are MDHEN and SYDVKM. A library of TCRbeta sequences, prepared with unique molecular identifiers, was generated. Each CDR3 protein gets one entry after TCRdb re-called the PCR reads with MiXCR. The table has about 400,000 distinct CDR3 sequences, roughly 22% seen once. Sequenced material: PBMCs from the stem cell graft donor, taken from the stem cell graft. The chain employs TRBV28 and TRBJ2-1, with D uncertain. The receptor comes from a human donor who donated a stem cell graft to a child with acute myeloid leukemia. CDR3 loop: CASTFHNEQFF. CDR3 nucleotides: TGTGCCAGCACCTTTCACAATGAGCAGTTCTTC. Based on the CDR3 plus reference TRBV28 and TRBJ2-1, the full variable domain is DVKVTQSSRYLVKRTGEKVFLECVQDMDHENMFWYRQDPGLGLRLIYFSYDVKMKEKGDIPEGYSVSREKKERFSLILESASTNQTSMYLCASTFHNEQFFGPGTRLTVL.